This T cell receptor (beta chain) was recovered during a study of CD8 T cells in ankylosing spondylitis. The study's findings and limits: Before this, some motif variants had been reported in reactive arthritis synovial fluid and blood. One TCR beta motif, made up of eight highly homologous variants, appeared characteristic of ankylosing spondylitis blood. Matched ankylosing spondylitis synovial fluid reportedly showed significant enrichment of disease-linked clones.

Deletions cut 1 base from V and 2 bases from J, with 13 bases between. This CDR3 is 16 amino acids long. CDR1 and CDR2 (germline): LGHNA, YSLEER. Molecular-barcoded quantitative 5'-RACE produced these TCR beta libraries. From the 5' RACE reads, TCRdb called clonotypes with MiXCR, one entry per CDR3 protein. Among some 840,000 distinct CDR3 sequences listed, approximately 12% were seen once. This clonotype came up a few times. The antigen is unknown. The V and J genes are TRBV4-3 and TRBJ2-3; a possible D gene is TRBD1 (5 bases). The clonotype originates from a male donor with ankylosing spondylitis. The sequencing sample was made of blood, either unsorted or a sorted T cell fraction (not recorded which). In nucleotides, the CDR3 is TGCGCCAGCAGCCAAGTTTTCGACAGTTCCACAGATACGCAGTATTTT. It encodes CASSQVFDSSTDTQYF.